The next 8 T cell receptor beta chains were all read from a single sample in a study of CD8 T cells in Susac syndrome. Reverse transcription of about 0.5 to 1 ug RNA used random hexamers. TCRdb re-analysed the immunoSEQ multiplex PCR reads in MiXCR, keeping a single row per CDR3 protein. In the table there are roughly 150,000 distinct CDR3 sequences, 95% to 96% of which are singletons. The specimen was CD8+ T cells from PBMCs. The receptors here all came from a human donor with multiple sclerosis.

This chain uses TRBV30 with TRBJ2-1; D is possibly TRBD2 (6 bases). V lost 2 bases and J 3 bases, leaving 11 bases between the germline ends. The length of the CDR3 is 14 residues. Germline V CDR1 and CDR2: GTSNPN, SVGIG (reference sequence). Here the CDR3 DNA reads TGTGCCTGGAGTATTAGCGGTGGCTACAATGAGCAGTTCTTC. Translation gives CAWSISGGYNEQFF.

The table lists this clonotype with a count of one. This rearrangement joins TRBV7-6 to TRBJ2-3; D unresolved. Trimming stripped 1 base from V and 6 bases from J, with 8 bases between. CDR1 and CDR2 (germline): SGHVS, FNYEAQ. This CDR3 has 13 amino acids. CDR3 nucleotide sequence: TGTGCCAGCAGCTTAGAAGTTAAGGATACGCAGTATTTT. It codes for CASSLEVKDTQYF.

V and J are TRBV3-1 and TRBJ1-1; D gene unclear. Trimming pared 2 bases from V and 7 bases from J, leaving 17 bases between. The CDR3 is 15 residues long. From germline, CDR1 is LGHDT and CDR2 YNNKEL (reference sequence). This CDR3 is CASSQPNTDGNEAFF. CDR3 bases: TGTGCCAGCAGCCAACCCAATACGGACGGAAATGAAGCTTTCTTT.

This clonotype was detected only once. The gene calls are TRBV30 and TRBJ1-1; D remains ambiguous. Trimming left V 0 bases short and J 1 base short, with 6 bases between. This CDR3 is 13 amino acids long. Germline assignment: CDR1 GTSNPN and CDR2 SVGIG (reference sequence). In DNA, the CDR3 is TGTGCCTGGAGTGTTAGGGAGAACACTGAAGCTTTCTTT. Its protein product is CAWSVRENTEAFF.

This rearrangement joins TRBV5-6 to TRBJ1-2; D is ambiguous. The V and J ends lost 5 bases and 5 bases respectively, with 19 bases between them. CDR3 length: 15 residues. Germline lookup yields CDR1 SGHDT and CDR2 YYEEEE. The CDR3 sequence is CASRRPPPHPYGYTF. The DNA of the CDR3 is TGTGCCAGCAGGAGGCCGCCCCCCCATCCTTATGGCTACACCTTC.

This clonotype is a singleton in its sample. V gene TRBV20-1 combines with J gene TRBJ2-3; perhaps D is TRBD1 or TRBD2 (5 bases each). This CDR3 has 15 residues. Trimming removed 5 bases from V and 0 bases from J, with 15 bases in between. The germline gives CDR1 DFQATT, CDR2 SNEGSKA (reference sequence). The CDR3 here is CSARPRDHSTDTQYF. The DNA of the CDR3 is TGCAGTGCTCGCCCTCGGGACCATAGCACAGATACGCAGTATTTT.

The CDR3 protein is CASSHSHGQEAFF. For the CDR3, the DNA is TGTGCCAGCAGTCATTCCCATGGACAGGAAGCTTTCTTT. This rearrangement joins TRBV2 to TRBJ1-1, with D perhaps matching TRBD1 (6 bases). V lost 5 bases, J lost 8 bases, and 15 bases lay in between. Germline lookup yields CDR1 SNHLY and CDR2 FYNNEI. The CDR3 spans 13 residues.

V is TRBV6-6 and J is TRBJ2-7; D might be TRBD1 (5 bases). The CDR3 has 15 amino acids. Germline loops: CDR1 MNHNY, CDR2 SVGAGI (reference sequence). The V end lost 2 bases, the J end lost 7 bases, and 18 bases lay between the germline ends. CDR3 amino acids: CASSYLGHPAREQYF. For the CDR3, the DNA is TGTGCCAGCAGTTACCTTGGACACCCCGCGAGGGAGCAGTACTTC.